This TCR beta chain was retrieved from a study of blood T cell repertoires in COVID-19. For the study at large: Both acute and convalescent COVID-19 samples were obtained from the United States, Italy and Spain. PBMCs, B-cell-depleted T cells, or T cells provided the cDNA or gDNA that made up the material.

This clone has just a few counts. This CDR3 is 18 amino acids long. Losses at the gene ends were 4 bases for V and 5 bases for J; bases not matched to a gene: 17. Germline CDR1 and CDR2: SGHNT and YYREEE (reference sequence). Authors' analysis steps: Quantification of nucleated cells was approximated via reference gene primer amplification. Clones were sequenced by immunoSEQ multiplex PCR, and TCRdb holds only the in-frame ones, with some missing. That table furnishes V, J and clone size, whereas the DNA furnished D and trimming. The table records approximately 670,000 clones, around 90% of them present only once.

The chain couples TRBV5-4 to TRBJ1-4; 7 nucleotides agree with TRBD1. This sequence originates from a woman under 30 with acute or convalescent COVID-19. Material: peripheral blood. CDR3 amino acids: CASSPSRQGRFQNEKLFF. CDR3 nucleotide sequence: TGTGCCAGCAGCCCCAGTCGACAGGGCCGATTTCAAAATGAAAAACTGTTTTTT.